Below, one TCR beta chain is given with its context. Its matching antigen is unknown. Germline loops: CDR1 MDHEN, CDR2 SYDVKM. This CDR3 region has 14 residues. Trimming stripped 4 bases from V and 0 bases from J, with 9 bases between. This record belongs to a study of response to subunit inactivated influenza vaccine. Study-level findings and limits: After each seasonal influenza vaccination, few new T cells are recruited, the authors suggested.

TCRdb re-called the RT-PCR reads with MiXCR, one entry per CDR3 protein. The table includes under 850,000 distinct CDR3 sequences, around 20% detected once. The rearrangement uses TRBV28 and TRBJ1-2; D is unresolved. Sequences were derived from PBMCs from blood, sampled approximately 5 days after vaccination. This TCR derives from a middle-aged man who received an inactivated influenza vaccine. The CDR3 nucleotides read TGTGCCAGCAGTTCGTATGGAGCTAACTATGGCTACACCTTC. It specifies CASSSYGANYGYTF.